The sequence of this TCR beta chain was determined in a study of blood T cells in healthy people across ages. Overall study results and limits: Naive CD4+ cells and diversity were both higher in long-lived donors than in aged donors.

Worth noting for this clonotype: Its cognate antigen is unknown.

The second PCR ran about 6 to 12 cycles with a sample-barcoded 5' primer and J-beta primers. Each TCR beta cDNA got a 12-nucleotide random molecular identifier. TCRdb reprocessed the 5' RACE reads via MiXCR and lists one record per CDR3 protein. The data contain 650,000 to 800,000 distinct CDR3 sequences, about 42% of them seen just once; the ten biggest clones take up about a fifth. This sequence originates from a man in his 60s in good health. The sequencing sample was made of blood.

The CDR3 bases are TGTGCCACCAGCCGACTAGCGGGGAGCCAAGAGACCCAGTACTTC. The encoded protein is CATSRLAGSQETQYF. This sequence joins TRBV15 and TRBJ2-5, with 11 positions matching TRBD2. CDR1 and CDR2 (germline): LNHNV, YYDKDF (reference sequence). This CDR3 has 15 amino acids. V lost 5 bases, J lost 1 base, and 3 bases stayed unmatched. Variable domain in full (rest from reference TRBV15 and TRBJ2-5): DAMVIQNPRYQVTQFGKPVTLSCSQTLNHNVMYWYQQKSSQAPKLLFHYYDKDFNNEADTPDNFQSRRPNTSFCFLDIRSPGLGDTAMYLCATSRLAGSQETQYFGPGTRLLVL.